The 2 T cell receptor beta chains below were found in one sample sequenced in a study of T cell repertoires in cytomegalovirus infection (dated by TCRdb to about 2019). The sequencing machine was an Illumina HiSeq 1500. TCRdb itself trimmed the public reads at Q25 with fastp, ran MiXCR and retained productive beta chains. Under each unique CDR3 protein, matching rows form one entry showing the most common genes and DNA. This sample lists approximately 130,000 distinct CDR3 sequences; approximately 9.2% were detected once. 10% of the sample lies in the top ten. Material for sequencing was PBMCs. Source of these receptors: a human donor in good health (CMV status not recorded). Some clones in this sample may be carry-over from other donors' samples.

This clonotype came up a few times. This rearrangement joins TRBV28 to TRBJ2-7; no definite D call. CDR3 size: 12 residues. Germline V lookup: CDR1 MDHEN, CDR2 SYDVKM. V was cut by 7 bases and J by 3 bases, with 10 bases left in between. CDR3 loop: CASTLDHYEQYF. CDR3 bases: TGTGCCAGCACCTTGGACCACTACGAGCAGTACTTC.

This clonotype was observed many times. The chain is built from TRBV2 and TRBJ2-7; 7 nucleotides align to TRBD1. The germline CDR1 and CDR2 sequences are SNHLY and FYNNEI. The CDR3 loop spans 11 amino acids. J lost 7 bases, V lost 10 bases, and 7 bases had no gene match. The CDR3: CATRQGTEQYF. The DNA for the CDR3 is TGTGCCACTCGACAGGGAACAGAGCAGTACTTC. Based on the CDR3 plus reference TRBV2 and TRBJ2-7, the full variable domain is EPEVTQTPSHQVTQMGQEVILRCVPISNHLYFYWYRQILGQKVEFLVSFYNNEISEKSEIFDDQFSVERPDGSNFTLKIRSTKLEDSAMYFCATRQGTEQYFGPGTRLTVT.